The rows below give T cell receptor beta chains drawn from one sample of a study of control samples from healthy donors and cancer patients. Profiling relied on immunoSEQ multiplex PCR, and the TCRdb table lists in-frame clones only, not all of them. The sample includes about 35,000 clones, roughly 92% of them seen just once. Sequencing input: PBMCs. The receptors stem from a man aged 40-49 years with colorectal cancer. CDR3s include the opening cysteine and the closing phenylalanine or tryptophan. A D gene is named only where the DNA matches it firmly. Size is stated for part of the rows, as once, few or many counts, or as a class when the clone is expanded.

v_call	clone_size	d_call	j_call	cdr3_length	cdr3_aa	cdr3_nt
TRBV20-1	.	.	TRBJ1-4	11	CSVEGIEKLFF	TGCAGTGTCGAAGGGATTGAAAAACTGTTTTTT
TRBV7-2	.	TRBD2	TRBJ2-5	18	CASSPKGLAGAIQETQYF	TGTGCCAGCAGCCCCAAGGGGCTAGCGGGGGCCATACAAGAGACCCAGTACTTC
TRBV5-1	.	.	TRBJ2-7	14	CASSLGGTRAEQYF	TGCGCCAGCAGCTTGGGTGGGACAAGGGCCGAGCAGTACTTC
TRBV27	.	.	TRBJ2-1	14	CASSYGAGYNEQFF	TGTGCCAGCAGTTACGGGGCCGGATACAATGAGCAGTTCTTC
TRBV7-9	.	.	TRBJ2-3	19	CASSREGWGPRSGTDTQYF	TGTGCCAGCAGCCGGGAAGGGTGGGGGCCCCGTTCGGGCACAGATACGCAGTATTTT
TRBV7-3	.	.	TRBJ2-2	12	CASSENTGELFF	TGTGCCAGCAGCGAGAACACCGGGGAGCTGTTTTTT
TRBV5-1	once	.	TRBJ1-6	14	CASSLRQGNSPLHF	TGCGCCAGCAGCTTGAGGCAGGGCAATTCACCCCTCCACTTT
TRBV6-2/TRBV6-3	.	TRBD2	TRBJ2-3	16	CASSPREGGATDTQYF	TGTGCCAGCAGTCCCCGGGAGGGGGGTGCCACAGATACGCAGTATTTT
TRBV11-2	.	TRBD1	TRBJ2-4	17	CASSLGASGTGRNIQYF	TGTGCCAGCAGCTTGGGGGCATCGGGGACAGGGAGGAACATTCAGTACTTC
TRBV20-1	.	.	TRBJ2-4	11	CSASRGNIQYF	TGCAGTGCTAGTCGGGGAAACATTCAGTACTTC
TRBV19	.	.	TRBJ2-1	12	CASRGGYNEQFF	TGTGCCTCCCGAGGAGGCTACAATGAGCAGTTCTTC
TRBV4-2	.	.	TRBJ2-5	14	CASSPAESGETQYF	TGTGCCAGCAGCCCAGCCGAGTCCGGTGAGACCCAGTACTTC
TRBV18	.	.	TRBJ1-1	16	CASSGSEGVRNTEAFF	TGTGCCAGCTCCGGATCAGAGGGGGTCCGGAACACTGAAGCTTTCTTT
TRBV19	.	.	TRBJ1-3	15	CASSPRRNSGNTIYF	TGTGCCAGTAGTCCCCGACGGAACTCTGGAAACACCATATATTTT
TRBV6-2/TRBV6-3	.	.	TRBJ2-5	15	CASSYQRGMRETQYF	TGTGCCAGCAGTTACCAAAGGGGTATGAGGGAGACCCAGTACTTC
TRBV7-9	once	TRBD2	TRBJ2-7	13	CASSPGTSHEQYF	TGTGCCAGCAGCCCAGGGACTAGTCACGAGCAGTACTTC
TRBV6-1	.	.	TRBJ2-3	15	CASSERTPVRDTQYF	TGTGCCAGCAGTGAAAGGACTCCTGTTAGGGATACGCAGTATTTT
TRBV4-1	once	TRBD1	TRBJ2-4	17	CASSPVGSQGAGHIQYF	TGCGCCAGCAGCCCAGTCGGATCGCAGGGGGCAGGACACATTCAGTACTTC
TRBV6-5	.	.	TRBJ1-1	14	CASSYGFKSTEAFF	TGTGCCAGCAGTTACGGATTTAAGAGCACTGAAGCTTTCTTT
TRBV3-1/TRBV3-2	.	TRBD1	TRBJ2-4	19	CASSQDLRGGRGAKNIQYF	TGTGCCAGCAGCCAAGATCTTAGAGGGGGCAGGGGGGCCAAAAACATTCAGTACTTC